The clone carrying this T cell receptor beta chain was seen ten or more times. The germline V gene encodes CDR1 MNHEY and CDR2 SMNVEV (reference sequence). V shed 3 bases and J shed 3 bases, with 3 bases lying between them. The CDR3 contains 11 residues. These data come from a study of early T cells in non-severe SARS-CoV-2 infection. MiXCR was run by TCRdb on the 5' RACE reads, yielding one entry per CDR3 protein. This sample has about 33,000 distinct CDR3 sequences, with less than 5% found just once. The TCR comes from an adult who was a healthcare worker with PCR-confirmed SARS-CoV-2 infection or an uninfected control (not recorded which). Specimen: whole blood. The chain joins TRBV27 to TRBJ2-7; D is ambiguous. The CDR3 is CASSFNYEQYF. The CDR3 coding sequence is TGTGCCAGCAGTTTCAACTACGAGCAGTACTTC.